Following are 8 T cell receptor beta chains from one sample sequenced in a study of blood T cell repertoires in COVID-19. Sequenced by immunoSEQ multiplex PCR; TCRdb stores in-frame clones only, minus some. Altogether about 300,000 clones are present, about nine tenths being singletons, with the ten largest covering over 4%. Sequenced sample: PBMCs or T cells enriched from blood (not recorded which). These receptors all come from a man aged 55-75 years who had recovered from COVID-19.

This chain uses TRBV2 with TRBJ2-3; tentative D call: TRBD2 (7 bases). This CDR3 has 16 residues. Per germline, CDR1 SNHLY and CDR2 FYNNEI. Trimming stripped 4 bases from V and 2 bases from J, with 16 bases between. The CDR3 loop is CASSGLGGRDTDTQYF. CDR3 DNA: TGTGCCAGCAGTGGTCTAGGGGGGAGGGACACAGATACGCAGTATTTT.

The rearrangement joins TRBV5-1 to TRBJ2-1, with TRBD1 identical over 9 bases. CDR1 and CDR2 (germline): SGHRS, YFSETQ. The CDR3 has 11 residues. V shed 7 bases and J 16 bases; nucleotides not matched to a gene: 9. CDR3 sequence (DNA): TGCGCCAGCCGGGAACAGGGGGCCGGATTCTTC. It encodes CASREQGAGFF.

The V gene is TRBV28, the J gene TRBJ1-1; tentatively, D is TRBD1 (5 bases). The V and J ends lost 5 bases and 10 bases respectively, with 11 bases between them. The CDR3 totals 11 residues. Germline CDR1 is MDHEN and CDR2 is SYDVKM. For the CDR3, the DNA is TGTGCCAGCAGTGTTAGACAGAGAGCTTTCTTT. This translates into CASSVRQRAFF.

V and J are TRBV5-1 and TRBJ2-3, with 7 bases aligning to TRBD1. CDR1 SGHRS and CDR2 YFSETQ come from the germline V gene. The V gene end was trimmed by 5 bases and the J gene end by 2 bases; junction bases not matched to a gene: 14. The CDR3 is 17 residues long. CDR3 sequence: CASRGAQGSTSTDTQYF. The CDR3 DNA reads TGCGCCAGCAGGGGGGCACAGGGGTCAACCTCCACAGATACGCAGTATTTT.

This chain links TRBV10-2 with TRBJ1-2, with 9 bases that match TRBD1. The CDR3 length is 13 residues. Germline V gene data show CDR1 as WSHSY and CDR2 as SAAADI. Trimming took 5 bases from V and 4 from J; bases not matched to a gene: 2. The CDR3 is CASSPGQGYGYTF. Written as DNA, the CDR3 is TGCGCCAGCAGTCCGGGACAGGGCTATGGCTACACCTTC.

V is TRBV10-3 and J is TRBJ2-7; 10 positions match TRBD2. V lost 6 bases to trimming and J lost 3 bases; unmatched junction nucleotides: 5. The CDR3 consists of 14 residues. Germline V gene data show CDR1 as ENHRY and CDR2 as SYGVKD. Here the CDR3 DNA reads TGTGCCATCAGCAGGACTAGCGGACACTACGAGCAGTACTTC. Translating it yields CAISRTSGHYEQYF.

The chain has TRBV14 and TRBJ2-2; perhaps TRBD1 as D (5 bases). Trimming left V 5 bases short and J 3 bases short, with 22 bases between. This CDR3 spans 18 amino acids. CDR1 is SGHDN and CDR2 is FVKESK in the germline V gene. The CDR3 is CASSEYQFREYDTGELFF. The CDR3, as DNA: TGTGCCAGCAGCGAATACCAATTCAGGGAATACGACACCGGGGAGCTGTTTTTT.

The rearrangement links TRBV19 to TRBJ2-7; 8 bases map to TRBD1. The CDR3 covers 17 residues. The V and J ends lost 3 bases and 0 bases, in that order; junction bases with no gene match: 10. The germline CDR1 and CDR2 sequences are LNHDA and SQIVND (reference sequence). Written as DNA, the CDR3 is TGTGCCAGTAGTATCGAAGGTAGGACAGGGAGCTCCTACGAGCAGTACTTC. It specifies CASSIEGRTGSSYEQYF.